Detailed here is one T cell receptor (beta chain). This clonotype was counted between two and nine times. No cognate antigen has been identified for it. The sample holds no much larger clone one base away, and base qualities are not on file. The CDR3 runs 13 amino acids, cysteine and phenylalanine included. The entry retains the CDR3 DNA only, 39 bases that are in frame from base 1. Trimming costs V 7 bases and J 4 bases, and their ends lie 10 bases apart. The record originates from a study of T cells in Graves' hyperthyroidism and ophthalmopathy (dated 2019 in TCRdb). General notes on the study: Peripheral blood samples were taken at the time of initial diagnosis, prior to any treatment. To identify TCR V-J signatures that set the groups apart, the researchers used a discovery cohort of more than 95 patients, made up of 43 with Graves' ophthalmopathy and approximately 57 with stable Graves' hyperthyroidism. An independent validation cohort of 18 to 20 hyperthyroidism patients and 17 patients who later progressed to ophthalmopathy tested prospective prediction of ophthalmopathy. The 90 to 100 discovery patients were randomly divided into training and test sets at a 7:3 ratio. Thyroid tissue and blood T-cell repertoires from over 5 Graves' hyperthyroidism patients were also compared in the study. Once sampling was done, hyperthyroidism patients were given methimazole at a starting dose of 30 mg daily, whereas ophthalmopathy patients were given high-dose intravenous methylprednisolone. TCR Vbeta CDR3 sequencing of fewer than 150 peripheral blood samples (about 45 ophthalmopathy, 75 hyperthyroidism and some 17 progressor patients) is reported in the paper.

Hyperthyroidism patients were newly diagnosed, with disease duration under 2 months, and aged 18 to 65 years. Any patient with an uncontrolled infection, another autoimmune disease, pregnancy or lactation was excluded. Diagnoses relied on clinical symptoms, serum thyroxine and TRAb, thyroid ultrasound and orbital computed tomography. For progressor patients, blood was drawn at the first diagnosis of hyperthyroidism, before any ophthalmopathy symptoms had appeared. PBMCs were separated from roughly 10 ml of fresh peripheral blood using Ficoll-Paque density gradient centrifugation. Progressor patients were first diagnosed with Graves' hyperthyroidism and then developed ophthalmopathy during follow-up. Total RNA was extracted using Trizol reagent, and RNA quality was assessed on an Agilent 2100 Bioanalyzer. TCR beta CDR3 regions were amplified from RNA transcripts. The TCR CDR3 was subjected to a first round of RT-PCR using the HTBI primer set and the Qiagen OneStep RT-PCR kit. The libraries were constructed in a second round of multiplex PCR and then size-selected and purified. Paired-end sequencing of the libraries was performed with 100 bp reads on an Illumina HiSeq2000. As for how the authors treated the data: SOAPnuke was used to process the raw data, with reads discarded if the reads contained adapters or uncalled bases, had a mean Phred below 15, or lacked an exact constant-primer or identifier match. COPE v1.2.5 was used to merge high-quality paired reads, and clonotypes were defined as unique nucleotide sequences. Clonotypes were aligned to IMGT TRBV, TRBD and TRBJ reference segments using MiTCR v1.1. Only V-J combinations with frequency above 0.0001, covering 98% to 99.2% of repertoires, were analysed. The TCS score was defined as the ratio of F50 (clonal expansion) to E x V (chaos), calculated using BLOSUM62-based TCRdist between CDR3 peptides within each V-J. Welch's t-statistics and random forest reduced 500 to 650 V-J features to about 12, which were used in a naive Bayes classifier (R e1071). TCRdb reworked the public reads: Q25 trimming with fastp, MiXCR clone assembly, productive beta chains retained. Each CDR3 protein appears once, grouped with its most common genes and DNA. The V and J calls here are based on TCRdb, not the publication. Present in this sample are fewer than 900,000 distinct CDR3 sequences, approximately 18% of which were seen just once. The ten biggest clones cover approximately 16% of the sample.

Study-level results and caveats: A model built on a 13 V-J signature distinguished ophthalmopathy from stable hyperthyroidism, reaching roughly 88% sensitivity and about 81% specificity in cross-validation and 80%/75% in testing. In validation, progression to ophthalmopathy was predicted by the model with about 70% sensitivity and around 76% specificity, a median of approximately 6.5 months before onset. Blood samples also contained most of the expanded thyroid clonotypes (frequency above 0.001), which suggests that blood repertoires may reflect thyroid immune responses. Sample size was not statistically predetermined, and investigators were not blinded to group allocation.

The sequence links TRBV12-3 or TRBV12-4 to TRBJ2-2; TRBD1 might be the D gene, on 6 matching bases. This TCR was sampled from a woman between 45 and 60 years old with Graves' hyperthyroidism that later progressed to Graves' ophthalmopathy. Material for sequencing was blood. In nucleotides, the sequence is TGTGCCAGCACCTGGGGGCCCACCGGGGAGCTGTTTTTT. It is translated as CASTWGPTGELFF.